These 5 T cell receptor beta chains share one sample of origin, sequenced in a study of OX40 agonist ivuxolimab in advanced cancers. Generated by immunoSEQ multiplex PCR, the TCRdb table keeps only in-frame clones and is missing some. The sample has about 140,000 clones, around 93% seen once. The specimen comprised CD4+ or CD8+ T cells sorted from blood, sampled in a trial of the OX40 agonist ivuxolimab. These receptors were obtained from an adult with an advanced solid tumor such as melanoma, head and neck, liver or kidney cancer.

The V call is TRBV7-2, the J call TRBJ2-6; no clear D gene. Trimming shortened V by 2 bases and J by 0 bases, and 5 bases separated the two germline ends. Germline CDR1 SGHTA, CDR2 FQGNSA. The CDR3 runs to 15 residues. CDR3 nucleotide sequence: TGTGCCAGCAGCTTACGGAACTCTGGGGCCAACGTCCTGACTTTC. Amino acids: CASSLRNSGANVLTF.

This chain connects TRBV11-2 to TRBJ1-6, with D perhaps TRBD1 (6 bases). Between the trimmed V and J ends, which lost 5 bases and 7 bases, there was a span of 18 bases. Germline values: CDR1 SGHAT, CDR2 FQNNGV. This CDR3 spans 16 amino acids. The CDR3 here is CASSQNWGAVNSPLHF. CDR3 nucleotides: TGTGCCAGCAGCCAGAATTGGGGGGCGGTAAATTCACCCCTCCACTTT.

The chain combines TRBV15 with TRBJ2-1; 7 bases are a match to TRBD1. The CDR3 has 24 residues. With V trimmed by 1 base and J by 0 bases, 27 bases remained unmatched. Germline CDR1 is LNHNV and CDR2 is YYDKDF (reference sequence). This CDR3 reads CATSRGAIGQVITQFSSSYNEQFF. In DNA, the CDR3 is TGTGCCACCAGCAGAGGGGCGATTGGACAGGTCATTACACAATTCTCGAGCTCCTACAATGAGCAGTTCTTC.

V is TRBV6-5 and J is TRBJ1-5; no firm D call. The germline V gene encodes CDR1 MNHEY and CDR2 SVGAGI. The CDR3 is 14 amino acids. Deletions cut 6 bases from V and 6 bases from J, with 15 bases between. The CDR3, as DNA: TGTGCCAGCAGCCCCACCGCAGGTCTTCAGCCCCAGCATTTT. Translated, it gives CASSPTAGLQPQHF.

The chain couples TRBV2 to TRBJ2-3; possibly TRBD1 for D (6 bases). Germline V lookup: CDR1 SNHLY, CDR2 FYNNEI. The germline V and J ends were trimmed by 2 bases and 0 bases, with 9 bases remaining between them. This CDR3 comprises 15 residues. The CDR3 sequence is CASSERQGSTDTQYF. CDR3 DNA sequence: TGTGCCAGCAGTGAACGGCAGGGGAGCACAGATACGCAGTATTTT.